This TCR beta chain was identified during a study of vaccination and CD4 T cells after COVID-19. Turning to this clonotype: What it binds is not known.

V gave up 6 bases and J gave up 4 bases; unmatched junction bases: 8. The CDR3 has 13 amino acids. In germline, CDR1 is DFQATT, CDR2 SNEGSKA (reference sequence). Sequence data for DNA of cultured CD4+ T cells were generated by the Oncomine TCR Beta short-read assay. TCRdb redid the calling of the PCR reads with MiXCR, one entry per CDR3 protein. This table holds over 9,000 distinct CDR3 sequences, about 20% found once. Specified treatment: approximately 11-day PBMC culture with coronavirus spike peptide pools or control peptides (ViraFEST assay). The sequences come from CD4+ T cells from blood, cultured in vitro, collected after SARS-CoV-2 vaccination. The TCR originated in a human donor who had recovered from COVID-19. This chain joins TRBV20-1 and TRBJ2-7; 8 bases are a match to TRBD2. In DNA, the CDR3 is TGCAGTGCACCGGCAGCGGGAGCATACGAGCAGTACTTC. As protein: CSAPAAGAYEQYF.